The source of this T cell receptor (beta chain) is a study of T cells in localized non-small cell lung cancer. Looked up from germline, CDR1 is KGHSH and CDR2 is LQKENI. This CDR3 contains 13 residues. Between the trimmed V and J ends, which lost 3 bases and 4 bases, there was a span of 9 bases. Assay: immunoSEQ multiplex PCR; the TCRdb copy retains only in-frame clones and omits some. The sample holds tens of thousands of clones, roughly 80% seen once. This sequence originates from a male donor older than 55 with stage III squamous cell lung carcinoma. The source material was peripheral blood, sampled before any cancer treatment. The V and J genes are TRBV18 and TRBJ1-1; D call uncertain. CDR3 bases: TGTGCCAGCTCACCGGCGGGCAGCACTGAAGCTTTCTTT. Amino acids: CASSPAGSTEAFF.